These 24 T cell receptor beta chains came from one sample sequenced in a study of T cell repertoires in cytomegalovirus infection (dated by TCRdb to 2018 to 2020). The run used an Illumina HiSeq 1500. The public reads were run again by TCRdb, first through fastp at Q25 and then through MiXCR, and only productive beta chains were kept. Merged by CDR3 protein, the rows form single entries marked with the most common genes and DNA. The sample table lists 250,000 to 300,000 distinct CDR3 sequences, roughly 24% of them with a count of one. The ten largest clones represent roughly 13% of the sample. The sequencing sample was made of PBMCs. These TCRs come from a human donor in good health (CMV status not recorded). Some clones in this sample may be carry-over from other donors' samples.

This clonotype has ten or more counts. V is TRBV6-1 and J is TRBJ2-5; perhaps TRBD2 as D (5 bases). Per germline, CDR1 MNHNS and CDR2 SASEGT. The V and J ends lost 2 bases and 6 bases respectively, with 16 bases between them. This CDR3 has 15 amino acids. The CDR3, as DNA: TGTGCCAGCAGTGAACGGCCGGGGTTTAGCCAGACCCAGTACTTC. Translating it yields CASSERPGFSQTQYF.

A word on this clonotype: A read error may explain this, as a much larger clone is one base away. Without the conserved terminal phenylalanine or tryptophan, this CDR3 likely stems from a read error. The genes are TRBV7-2 and TRBJ2-1, with D unresolved. The CDR3 spans 14 residues. CDR1 and CDR2 (germline): SGHTA, FQGNSA. The CDR3: CASRLDGYYNEQFL. The CDR3 DNA is TGTGCCAGCCGCTTAGACGGATACTACAATGAGCAGTTCCTC.

This clonotype has at least ten counts. The CDR3 here is CASTRGTRETQYF. Here the CDR3 DNA reads TGTGCCAGCACCCGGGGGACACGAGAGACCCAGTACTTC. This rearrangement joins TRBV11-2 to TRBJ2-5, with D possibly being TRBD1 or TRBD2 (6 bases each). V lost 7 bases and J lost 4, with 13 bases in between. Germline values: CDR1 SGHAT, CDR2 FQNNGV. The CDR3 is 13 residues long.

This clonotype was detected a few times. The J gene is TRBJ1-1, the V gene TRBV7-4, with 9 nucleotides matching TRBD1. This CDR3 is built from 15 residues. With 5 bases clipped from V and 8 bases from J, the junction kept 12 bases outside the gene matches. CDR1 and CDR2 (germline): SGHVT, SQSDAQ. The CDR3 nucleotides read TGTGCCAGCAGCCACCCCGGGACAGGGTGGTTCGAAGCTTTCTTT. Translated: CASSHPGTGWFEAFF.

CDR3 DNA sequence: TGTGCCAGCAGCTCGGCAGACTATCGGGAGCTGTTTTTT. Residues: CASSSADYRELFF. This sequence joins TRBV7-9 and TRBJ2-2; possibly TRBD2 for D (5 bases). The germline CDR1 and CDR2 sequences are SEHNR and FQNEAQ (reference sequence). The CDR3 is 13 amino acids. Trimming removed 4 bases from V and 9 bases from J, with 12 bases in between.

This chain joins TRBV2 and TRBJ2-7, with 7 bases matching TRBD1. The CDR3 totals 15 residues. Trimming cost V 4 bases and J 9 bases; bases outside gene matches: 15. CDR1 is SNHLY and CDR2 is FYNNEI in the germline V gene. The CDR3 nucleotides are TGTGCCAGCAGTGGACAGACAGGGAGCGCTGTGGGGCAGTACTTC. It is translated as CASSGQTGSAVGQYF.

This clonotype was recorded many times. This chain connects TRBV7-3 to TRBJ1-6; 8 bases match TRBD1. V dropped 3 bases and J dropped 6; count of bases not matched to a gene: 7. The germline gives CDR1 SGHTA, CDR2 FQGTGA. This CDR3 is built from 16 residues. This CDR3 reads CASSLLDRGSNSPLHF. CDR3 in DNA: TGTGCCAGCAGCTTGTTAGACAGGGGAAGTAATTCACCCCTCCACTTT.

This clonotype was recorded at least ten times. This chain connects TRBV7-8 to TRBJ2-7, with 8 bases lining up with TRBD2. Germline trimming cut 2 bases from V and 4 bases from J; bases unmatched to any gene: 10. This CDR3 region has 16 residues. In germline, CDR1 is SGHVS, CDR2 FQNEAQ. CDR3 sequence reads: CASSLRSAGGTYEQYF. The CDR3 DNA follows: TGTGCCAGCAGCTTAAGGAGTGCGGGAGGAACATACGAGCAGTACTTC. The full variable domain, rest sourced from reference TRBV7-8 and TRBJ2-7, is GAGVSQSPRYKVAKRGQDVALRCDPISGHVSLFWYQQALGQGPEFLTYFQNEAQLDKSGLPSDRFFAERPEGSVSTLKIQRTQQEDSAVYLCASSLRSAGGTYEQYFGPGTRLTVT.

This chain links TRBV7-2 with TRBJ2-7, with D maybe TRBD2 (5 bases). The V end lost 5 bases, the J end lost 5 bases, and 19 bases lay between the germline ends. The CDR3 covers 15 residues. The germline V gene encodes CDR1 SGHTA and CDR2 FQGNSA. The CDR3 loop is CASSTNDGLGDEQYF. The CDR3 region has the DNA TGTGCCAGCAGCACCAACGACGGACTTGGGGACGAGCAGTACTTC.

This clonotype was seen only a few times. The V and J genes are TRBV6-6 and TRBJ2-1, with D possibly being TRBD1 or TRBD2 (5 bases each). CDR3 length equals 14 residues. Deletions cut 6 bases from V and 0 bases from J, with 9 bases between. CDR1 and CDR2 (germline): MNHNY, SVGAGI (reference sequence). The CDR3 spells CASRRDLSYNEQFF. CDR3 bases: TGTGCCAGCAGACGGGACCTCTCCTACAATGAGCAGTTCTTC.

The rearrangement joins TRBV5-1 to TRBJ2-5; D may be TRBD1 (5 bases). CDR3 size: 15 residues. Per the germline V gene, CDR1 is SGHRS and CDR2 is YFSETQ. V was trimmed by 1 base and J by 1 base, leaving 11 bases between them. CDR3 bases: TGCGCCAGCAGCTTGTGGGGCAGGTCCCAAGAGACCCAGTACTTC. Protein: CASSLWGRSQETQYF.

This clonotype was counted at least ten times. The chain joins TRBV7-2 to TRBJ2-5; TRBD1 agrees at 7 bases. With V trimmed by 6 bases and J by 10 bases, 11 bases remained unmatched. Per germline, CDR1 SGHTA and CDR2 FQGNSA. CDR3 length: 13 amino acids. CDR3 sequence: CASRKIPGQNQYF. CDR3 nucleotide sequence: TGTGCCAGCAGGAAAATTCCGGGACAGAACCAGTACTTC.

The chain has TRBV28 and TRBJ2-1, with 10 bases matching TRBD2. The V gene's germline CDR1 is MDHEN and CDR2 SYDVKM. The CDR3 loop spans 17 amino acids. J was trimmed by 1 base and V by 7 bases; bases with no gene match: 10. CDR3 loop: CASMASGSPGSYNEQFF. CDR3 bases: TGTGCCAGCATGGCTAGCGGGAGCCCGGGGTCCTACAATGAGCAGTTCTTC. The variable domain in full, completed from reference TRBV28 and TRBJ2-1, reads DVKVTQSSRYLVKRTGEKVFLECVQDMDHENMFWYRQDPGLGLRLIYFSYDVKMKEKGDIPEGYSVSREKKERFSLILESASTNQTSMYLCASMASGSPGSYNEQFFGPGTRLTVL.

A word on this clonotype: Germline and junction disagree at one end, which may indicate a read error. This chain joins TRBV6-5 and TRBJ1-1, with a weak D call TRBD1 (6 bases). Germline loops: CDR1 MNHEY, CDR2 SVGAGI. There are 15 residues in the CDR3. In DNA form, the CDR3 reads TGTGTCAGCAGTTTGCCAGGGGTATTGAACACTGAAGCTTTCTTT. Translation: CVSSLPGVLNTEAFF.

This sequence joins TRBV11-3 and TRBJ2-1; 7 bases agree with TRBD2. The CDR3 sequence is 17 residues long. CDR1 is SGHNT and CDR2 is YENEEA in the germline V gene. Germline trimming cut 2 bases from V and 6 bases from J; bases unmatched to any gene: 13. The CDR3 protein is CASSLPNGRRMINEQFF. The DNA for the CDR3 is TGTGCCAGCAGCTTACCCAACGGGAGGAGGATGATCAATGAGCAGTTCTTC.

This clonotype came up many times. The rearrangement joins TRBV19 to TRBJ1-5, with D possibly being TRBD1 (6 bases). The CDR3 runs 14 residues. V dropped 9 bases and J dropped 1 base, with 13 bases sitting between them. Germline-derived CDR1 and CDR2 are LNHDA and SQIVND (reference sequence). Here the CDR3 DNA reads TGTGCCAGCAGCTTAACAGGGAGCAATCAGCCCCAGCATTTT. Amino acids: CASSLTGSNQPQHF.

This chain links TRBV5-5 with TRBJ2-4; 16 bases match TRBD2. The V segment lost 5 bases and the J segment 0 bases; nucleotides outside the gene matches: 5. The CDR3 contains 18 residues. The germline CDR1 and CDR2 sequences are SGHKS and YYEKEE (reference sequence). The CDR3 nucleotides are TGTGCCAGCAGACGCGGGACTAGCGGGGGGGGAGCCAAAAACATTCAGTACTTC. This translates into CASRRGTSGGGAKNIQYF.

This chain connects TRBV28 to TRBJ2-3; D gene unclear. The V end was cut by 3 bases, the J end by 4 bases, with 8 bases between. Germline V gives CDR1 MDHEN, CDR2 SYDVKM. This CDR3 comprises 13 residues. CDR3 sequence reads: CASSFPRSDTQYF. The CDR3 DNA reads as TGTGCCAGCAGTTTTCCCCGGTCAGATACGCAGTATTTT. Looking up the rest from reference TRBV28 and TRBJ2-3 gives the full variable domain: DVKVTQSSRYLVKRTGEKVFLECVQDMDHENMFWYRQDPGLGLRLIYFSYDVKMKEKGDIPEGYSVSREKKERFSLILESASTNQTSMYLCASSFPRSDTQYFGPGTRLTVL.

A few counts support this clonotype. The chain combines TRBV2 with TRBJ1-1, with D uncertain. In germline, CDR1 is SNHLY, CDR2 FYNNEI. The ends were cut back, 10 bases at V and 1 base at J, with 13 bases in the middle. The CDR3 extends over 13 amino acids. CDR3: CATKTDTNTEAFF. Written as DNA, the CDR3 is TGTGCCACCAAAACTGATACGAACACTGAAGCTTTCTTT.

On this clonotype: Since a much larger clone is just one base distant, this may be a read error. J is TRBJ1-2 and V is TRBV7-2; TRBD1 aligns across 9 bases. Germline V CDR1 and CDR2: SGHTA, FQGNSA. This CDR3 has 18 residues. In nucleotides, the CDR3 is TGTGCCAACAGCTCGAGCCCGGGACAGGGTAATACTAACTATGGCTACACCTTC. Protein: CANSSSPGQGNTNYGYTF.

The genes are TRBV2 and TRBJ2-3, with 8 nucleotides matching TRBD1. The CDR3 totals 14 residues. Germline trimming cut 6 bases from V and 6 bases from J; bases unmatched to any gene: 8. Germline V gene data show CDR1 as SNHLY and CDR2 as FYNNEI. CDR3 DNA: TGTGCCAGCAGGGACAGGGTATTATACGATACGCAGTATTTT. Its translation is CASRDRVLYDTQYF.

The chain uses TRBV20-1 and TRBJ2-1; perhaps D is TRBD1 or TRBD2 (7 bases each). Germline V gene sequence: CDR1 DFQATT, CDR2 SNEGSKA (reference sequence). V gave up 0 bases and J gave up 6 bases, with 9 bases separating them. The CDR3 covers 13 residues. As DNA, the CDR3 is TGCAGTGCTAGAGACAGGGGGGGCAATGAGCAGTTCTTC. It yields the protein CSARDRGGNEQFF.

This clonotype was counted only a few times. The rearrangement joins TRBV14 to TRBJ1-4; D gene ambiguous. Germline CDR1 and CDR2: SGHDN and FVKESK. Trimming stripped 2 bases from V and 0 bases from J, with 16 bases between. CDR3 length: 18 residues. Written as DNA, the CDR3 is TGTGCCAGCAGCCAAAGGGTAGTCCCCCTCTCAACTAATGAAAAACTGTTTTTT. Amino acid sequence: CASSQRVVPLSTNEKLFF.

The CDR3 DNA is TGTGCCAGCAGTTTTAACCTTAACTACGAGCAGTACTTC. This translates into CASSFNLNYEQYF. The rearrangement links TRBV28 to TRBJ2-7, with D unclear. Looked up from germline, CDR1 is MDHEN and CDR2 is SYDVKM. V dropped 3 bases and J dropped 3 bases, with 9 bases sitting between them. CDR3 length: 13 residues.